The 16 T cell receptor beta chains below all came from one sample that was sequenced in a study of beta chain features in type 1 diabetes. Expressed TCRB transcripts were sequenced because the isolated RNA had all been reverse transcribed beforehand. Clones were sequenced by immunoSEQ multiplex PCR, and TCRdb holds only the in-frame ones, with some missing. The sample lists 240,000 or so clones, 27% occurring once. Sequences were obtained from central memory CD4+ T cells from blood. The receptors originated from a man aged 30 to 39 in good health.

This clone was seen a handful of times. The chain is built from TRBV7-9 and TRBJ1-6; no reliable D call. The germline V gene has CDR1 SEHNR and CDR2 FQNEAQ (reference sequence). This CDR3 has 15 residues. Trimming cost V 5 bases and J 7 bases, with 15 bases left between them. The CDR3 sequence is CASSLDGSGNSPLHF. CDR3 coding DNA: TGTGCCAGCAGCCTCGACGGTTCGGGGAATTCACCCCTCCACTTT.

This chain joins TRBV19 and TRBJ2-7, with D perhaps matching TRBD2 (5 bases). Germline assignment: CDR1 LNHDA and CDR2 SQIVND (reference sequence). The CDR3 is 12 residues long. Trimming cost V 4 bases and J 6 bases, with 10 bases left between them. The chain's CDR3 is CASSKYGSEQYF. Here the CDR3 DNA reads TGTGCCAGTAGTAAGTATGGGAGCGAGCAGTACTTC. Variable domain in full (rest from reference TRBV19 and TRBJ2-7): DGGITQSPKYLFRKEGQNVTLSCEQNLNHDAMYWYRQDPGQGLRLIYYSQIVNDFQKGDIAEGYSVSREKKESFPLTVTSAQKNPTAFYLCASSKYGSEQYFGPGTRLTVT.

This clone came up a few times. CDR3 DNA: TGTGCCAGCAGCCCCCAAAAAACCGGGGAGCTGTTTTTT. Translation gives CASSPQKTGELFF. This rearrangement joins TRBV7-2 to TRBJ2-2; D is unresolved. V dropped 5 bases and J dropped 5 bases, with 9 bases sitting between them. This CDR3 contains 13 residues. The V gene's germline CDR1 is SGHTA and CDR2 FQGNSA.

The chain carries TRBV15 and TRBJ2-3, with no clear D. This CDR3 has 12 amino acids. V lost 1 base, J lost 6 bases, and 5 bases lay in between. CDR1 and CDR2 from the germline V gene are LNHNV and YYDKDF (reference sequence). Here the CDR3 reads CATSRVADTQYF. The CDR3, as DNA: TGTGCCACCAGCAGAGTGGCTGATACGCAGTATTTT. The full variable domain, completed using reference TRBV15 and TRBJ2-3, is DAMVIQNPRYQVTQFGKPVTLSCSQTLNHNVMYWYQQKSSQAPKLLFHYYDKDFNNEADTPDNFQSRRPNTSFCFLDIRSPGLGDTAMYLCATSRVADTQYFGPGTRLTVL.

This clone was observed a handful of times. Other DNA variants within this sample encode the same CDR3. V gene TRBV18 combines with J gene TRBJ1-1; D gene unclear. Trimming removed 3 bases at V and 3 bases at J, with 8 bases between. Germline-derived CDR1 and CDR2 are KGHSH and LQKENI. The length of the CDR3 is 13 residues. The CDR3 sequence: CASSPGRYTEAFF. The CDR3, as DNA: TGTGCCAGCTCACCGGGGAGGTACACTGAAGCTTTCTTT.

This clone appeared a few times. The CDR3 reads CASSRLAGKETQYF. CDR3 in DNA: TGCGCCAGCAGTAGGCTAGCGGGAAAGGAGACCCAGTACTTC. The chain carries TRBV4-3 and TRBJ2-5; TRBD2 matches 9 bases. Per germline, CDR1 LGHNA and CDR2 YSLEER. V lost 6 bases and J lost 5; bases outside the gene matches: 7. This CDR3 has 14 amino acids.

A few counts support this clone. CDR3 nucleotide sequence: TGCGCCAGCATGATAGAACTAGAATTTCCAGGTGAGCAGTTCTTC. This translates into CASMIELEFPGEQFF. V is TRBV23-1 and J is TRBJ2-1; D perhaps matches TRBD2 (5 bases). TRBV23-1 belongs to the ORF category, with a function that is uncertain. Trimming removed 7 bases at V and 9 bases at J, with 22 bases between. This CDR3 region has 15 residues.

This clone was counted a few times. V gene TRBV7-6 combines with J gene TRBJ2-1, with 10 nucleotides matching TRBD2. The CDR3 is 15 amino acids. In germline, CDR1 is SGHVS, CDR2 FNYEAQ. V was pared by 5 bases and J by 7 bases, with 8 bases of the junction left unmatched. DNA of the CDR3: TGTGCCAGCAGCCCCCCTAGCGGGAGAAGGAATGAGCAGTTCTTC. This gives the protein CASSPPSGRRNEQFF.

To note about this clone: In the same sample, other DNA sequences code for this CDR3. This sequence joins TRBV7-6 and TRBJ2-3; TRBD1 aligns across 7 bases. This CDR3 is 17 amino acids long. Germline trimming cut 2 bases from V and 1 base from J; bases unmatched to any gene: 9. Per the germline V gene, CDR1 is SGHVS and CDR2 is FNYEAQ. CDR3 in DNA: TGTGCCAGCAGCTTAACTGGGTCACAGGGGCGCACAGATACGCAGTATTTT. This encodes CASSLTGSQGRTDTQYF.

The V call is TRBV20-1, the J call TRBJ2-1; D is uncertain. CDR3 size: 10 residues. The V end was cut by 3 bases, the J end by 8 bases, with 5 bases between. Germline CDR1 is DFQATT and CDR2 is SNEGSKA (reference sequence). Here the CDR3 reads CSARADEQFF. The CDR3 DNA is TGCAGTGCTAGGGCTGATGAGCAGTTCTTC.

In this sample, this clone turned up many times. One end of the junction does not line up with germline, which may come from a read error. This sequence joins TRBV7-2 and TRBJ2-1, with TRBD1 as a possible D gene (5 bases). Looked up from germline, CDR1 is SGHTA and CDR2 is FQGNSA. The CDR3 runs to 14 residues. CDR3 sequence (DNA): TGTGCCAGCAGATTAGACAGTGCTTACAATGAGCAGTTCTTC. This sequence encodes CASRLDSAYNEQFF. The full variable domain, its missing parts supplied by reference TRBV7-2 and TRBJ2-1, is GAGVSQSPSNKVTEKGKDVELRCDPISGHTALYWYRQSLGQGLEFLIYFQGNSAPDKSGLPSDRFSAERTGGSVSTLTIQRTQQEDSAVYLCASRLDSAYNEQFFGPGTRLTVL.

The gene calls are TRBV7-9 and TRBJ1-5; D remains ambiguous. Germline V lookup: CDR1 SEHNR, CDR2 FQNEAQ (reference sequence). Trimming cost V 5 bases and J 7 bases, with 9 bases left between them. The CDR3 covers 12 residues. The CDR3 bases are TGTGCCAGCAGCGAAGTCTGGCAGCCCCAGCATTTT. Its protein is CASSEVWQPQHF.

This clone was counted a few times. The rearrangement joins TRBV5-4 to TRBJ2-7, with D uncertain. This CDR3 has 16 residues. Germline CDR1 and CDR2: SGHNT and YYREEE (reference sequence). Between the trimmed V and J ends, which lost 3 bases and 1 base, there was a span of 17 bases. CDR3 bases: TGTGCCAGCAGCTCACCGACACGAGTCGGTTCCTACGAGCAGTACTTC. It is translated as CASSSPTRVGSYEQYF.

This clone appeared a few times. The rearrangement uses TRBV18 and TRBJ2-7; D remains ambiguous. Per the germline V gene, CDR1 is KGHSH and CDR2 is LQKENI. The CDR3 is made up of 13 amino acids. The germline V and J ends were trimmed by 2 bases and 12 bases, with 17 bases remaining between them. The CDR3 DNA is TGTGCCAGCTCACCAAACTCAGGAGTGGGTTCGTACTTC. This encodes CASSPNSGVGSYF.

This chain uses TRBV25-1 with TRBJ2-7; 13 bases line up with TRBD2. The J segment lost 3 bases and the V segment lost 3 bases, leaving 5 bases of the junction unmatched. The length of the CDR3 is 16 residues. In germline, CDR1 is MGHDK, CDR2 SYGVNS. In nucleotides, the CDR3 is TGTGCCAGCAGTGACATGACTAGCGGGAGGAACTACGAGCAGTACTTC. The encoded protein is CASSDMTSGRNYEQYF.

V and J are TRBV7-9 and TRBJ1-6; TRBD1 is a possible D gene (5 bases). This CDR3 contains 16 residues. V was pared by 6 bases and J by 4 bases, with 16 bases between. Germline lookup yields CDR1 SEHNR and CDR2 FQNEAQ (reference sequence). The DNA for the CDR3 is TGTGCCAGCAGGGGTAAACAGGAGTTTTATAATTCACCCCTCCACTTT. This codes for CASRGKQEFYNSPLHF. Full variable domain (missing parts from reference TRBV7-9 and TRBJ1-6): DTGVSQNPRHKITKRGQNVTFRCDPISEHNRLYWYRQTLGQGPEFLTYFQNEAQLEKSRLLSDRFSAERPKGSFSTLEIQRTEQGDSAMYLCASRGKQEFYNSPLHFGNGTRLTVT.